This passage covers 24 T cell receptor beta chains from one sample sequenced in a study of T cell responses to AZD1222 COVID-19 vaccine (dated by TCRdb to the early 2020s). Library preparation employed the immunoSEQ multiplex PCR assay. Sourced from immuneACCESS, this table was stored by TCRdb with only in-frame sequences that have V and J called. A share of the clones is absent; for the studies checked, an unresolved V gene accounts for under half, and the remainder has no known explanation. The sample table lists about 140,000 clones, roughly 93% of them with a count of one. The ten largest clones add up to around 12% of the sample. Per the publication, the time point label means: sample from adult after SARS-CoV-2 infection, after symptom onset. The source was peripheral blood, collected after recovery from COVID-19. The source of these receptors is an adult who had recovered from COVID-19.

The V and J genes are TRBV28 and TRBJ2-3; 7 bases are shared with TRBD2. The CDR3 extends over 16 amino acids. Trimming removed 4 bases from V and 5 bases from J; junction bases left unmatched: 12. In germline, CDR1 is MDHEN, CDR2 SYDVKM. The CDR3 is CASSYSRREKGDTQYF. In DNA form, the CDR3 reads TGTGCCAGCAGTTATAGCCGGCGGGAGAAAGGAGATACGCAGTATTTT.

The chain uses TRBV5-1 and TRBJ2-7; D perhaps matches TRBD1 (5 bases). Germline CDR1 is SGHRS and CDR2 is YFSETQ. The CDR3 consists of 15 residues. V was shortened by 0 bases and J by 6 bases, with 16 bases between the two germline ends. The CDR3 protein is CASSLEGAARVEQYF. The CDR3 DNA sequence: TGCGCCAGCAGCTTGGAAGGGGCGGCCCGGGTCGAGCAGTACTTC.

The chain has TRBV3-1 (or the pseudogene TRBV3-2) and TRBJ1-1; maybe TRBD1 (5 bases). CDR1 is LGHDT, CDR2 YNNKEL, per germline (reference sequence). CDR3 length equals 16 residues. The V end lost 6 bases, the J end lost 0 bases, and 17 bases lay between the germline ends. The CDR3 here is CASRKTGGILNTEAFF. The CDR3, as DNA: TGTGCCAGCAGAAAGACGGGGGGGATCCTGAACACTGAAGCTTTCTTT.

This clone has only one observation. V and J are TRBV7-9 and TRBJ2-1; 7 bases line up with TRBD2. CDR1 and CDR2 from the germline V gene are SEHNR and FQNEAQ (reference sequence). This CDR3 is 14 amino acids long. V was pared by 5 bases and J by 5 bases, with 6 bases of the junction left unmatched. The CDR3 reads CASSLLAYHNEQFF. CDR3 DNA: TGTGCCAGCAGCCTACTAGCGTATCACAATGAGCAGTTCTTC.

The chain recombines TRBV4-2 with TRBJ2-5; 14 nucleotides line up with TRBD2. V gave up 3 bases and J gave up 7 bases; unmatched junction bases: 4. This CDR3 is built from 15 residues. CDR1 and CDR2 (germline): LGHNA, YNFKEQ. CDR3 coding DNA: TGTGCCAGCAGCCACCCCGGGACTAGCGGGGGGACCCAGTACTTC. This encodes CASSHPGTSGGTQYF.

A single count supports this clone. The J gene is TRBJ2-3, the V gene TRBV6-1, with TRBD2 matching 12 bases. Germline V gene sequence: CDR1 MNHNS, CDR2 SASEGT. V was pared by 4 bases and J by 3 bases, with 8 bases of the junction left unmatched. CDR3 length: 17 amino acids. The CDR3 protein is CASSGLAGGPRTDTQYF. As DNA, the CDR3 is TGTGCCAGCAGTGGGCTAGCGGGAGGGCCTAGGACAGATACGCAGTATTTT.

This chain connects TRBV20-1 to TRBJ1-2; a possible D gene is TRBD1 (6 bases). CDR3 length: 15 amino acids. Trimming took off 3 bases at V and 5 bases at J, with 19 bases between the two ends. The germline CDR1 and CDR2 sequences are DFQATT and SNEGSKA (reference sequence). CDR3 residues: CSASTGRGQGYGYTF. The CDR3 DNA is TGCAGTGCTAGTACAGGGAGGGGTCAGGGATATGGCTACACCTTC.

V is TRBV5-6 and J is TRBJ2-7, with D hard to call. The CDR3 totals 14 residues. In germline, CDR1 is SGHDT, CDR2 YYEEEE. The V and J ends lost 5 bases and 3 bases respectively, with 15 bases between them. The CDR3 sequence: CASSLVGRNYEQYF. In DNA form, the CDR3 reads TGTGCCAGCAGTCTCGTCGGGCGAAACTACGAGCAGTACTTC.

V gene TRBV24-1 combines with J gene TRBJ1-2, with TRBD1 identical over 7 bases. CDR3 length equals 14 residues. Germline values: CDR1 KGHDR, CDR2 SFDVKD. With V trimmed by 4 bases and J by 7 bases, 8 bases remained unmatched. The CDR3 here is CATSESDRVGGYTF. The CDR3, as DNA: TGTGCCACCAGTGAATCCGACAGGGTAGGTGGCTACACCTTC.

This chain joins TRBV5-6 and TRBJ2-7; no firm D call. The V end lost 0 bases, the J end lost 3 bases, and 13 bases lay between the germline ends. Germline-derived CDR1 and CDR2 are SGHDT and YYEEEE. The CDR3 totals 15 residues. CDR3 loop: CASSLGAGLGYEQYF. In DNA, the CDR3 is TGTGCCAGCAGCTTGGGGGCAGGCCTAGGCTACGAGCAGTACTTC.

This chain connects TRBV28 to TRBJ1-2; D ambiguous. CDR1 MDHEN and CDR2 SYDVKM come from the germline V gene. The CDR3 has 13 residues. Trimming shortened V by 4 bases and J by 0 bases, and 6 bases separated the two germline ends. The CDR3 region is CASSSTTNYGYTF. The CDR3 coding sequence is TGTGCCAGCAGTTCGACTACTAACTATGGCTACACCTTC.

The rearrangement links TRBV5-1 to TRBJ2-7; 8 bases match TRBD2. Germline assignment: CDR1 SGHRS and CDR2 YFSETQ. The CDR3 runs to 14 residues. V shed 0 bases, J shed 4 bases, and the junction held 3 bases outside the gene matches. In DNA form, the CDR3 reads TGCGCCAGCAGCTTGGCCAGCGGGAGTTACGAGCAGTACTTC. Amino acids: CASSLASGSYEQYF. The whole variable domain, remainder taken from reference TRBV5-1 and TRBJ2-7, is KAGVTQTPRYLIKTRGQQVTLSCSPISGHRSVSWYQQTPGQGLQFLFEYFSETQRNKGNFPGRFSGRQFSNSRSEMNVSTLELGDSALYLCASSLASGSYEQYFGPGTRLTVT.

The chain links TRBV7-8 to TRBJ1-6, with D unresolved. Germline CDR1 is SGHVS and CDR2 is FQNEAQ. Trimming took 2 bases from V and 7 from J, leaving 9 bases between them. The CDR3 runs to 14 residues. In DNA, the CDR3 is TGTGCCAGCAGCTTATCCCAGTTAAATTCACCCCTCCACTTT. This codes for CASSLSQLNSPLHF.

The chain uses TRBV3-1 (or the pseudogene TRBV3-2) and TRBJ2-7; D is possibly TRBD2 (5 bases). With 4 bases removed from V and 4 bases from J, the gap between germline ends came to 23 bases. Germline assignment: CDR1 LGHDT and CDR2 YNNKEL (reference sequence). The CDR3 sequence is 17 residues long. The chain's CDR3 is CASSPPSLGAPFYEQYF. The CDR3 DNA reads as TGTGCCAGCAGCCCACCCTCCTTGGGAGCCCCTTTTTACGAGCAGTACTTC.

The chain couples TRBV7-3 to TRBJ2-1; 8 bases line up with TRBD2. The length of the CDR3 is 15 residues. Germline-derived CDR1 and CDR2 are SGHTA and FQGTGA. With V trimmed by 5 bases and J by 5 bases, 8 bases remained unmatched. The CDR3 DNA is TGTGCCAGCAGCCTGAGCGGGAGTAACAACAATGAGCAGTTCTTC. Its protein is CASSLSGSNNNEQFF.

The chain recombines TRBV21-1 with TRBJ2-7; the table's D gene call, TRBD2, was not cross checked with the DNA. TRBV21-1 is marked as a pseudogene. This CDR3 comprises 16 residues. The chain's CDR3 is CASSKISRVLPYEQYF. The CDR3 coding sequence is TGTGCCAGCAGCAAAATTTCGCGGGTACTCCCCTACGAGCAGTACTTC.

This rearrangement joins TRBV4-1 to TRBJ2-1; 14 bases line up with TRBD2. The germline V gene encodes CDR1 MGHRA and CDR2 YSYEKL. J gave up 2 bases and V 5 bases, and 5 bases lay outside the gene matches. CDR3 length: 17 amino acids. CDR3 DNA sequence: TGCGCCAGCAGCACCCGACTAGCGGGAGGGCCCTACAATGAGCAGTTCTTC. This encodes CASSTRLAGGPYNEQFF.

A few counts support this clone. The CDR3 bases are TGTGCCAGCAGTTTAGAGGCGGGAGCGGGTTACAATGAGCAGTTCTTC. Translation: CASSLEAGAGYNEQFF. This chain connects TRBV28 to TRBJ2-1; 7 bases map to TRBD2. V was clipped by 2 bases and J by 4 bases; unmatched bases: 8. Looked up from germline, CDR1 is MDHEN and CDR2 is SYDVKM. There are 16 residues in the CDR3.

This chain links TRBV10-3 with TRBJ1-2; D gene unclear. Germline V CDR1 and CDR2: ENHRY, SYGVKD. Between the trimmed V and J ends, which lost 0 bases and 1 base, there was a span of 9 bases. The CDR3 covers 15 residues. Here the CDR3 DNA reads TGTGCCATCAGTGAGTCGGGTGGTTATAACTATGGCTACACCTTC. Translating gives CAISESGGYNYGYTF.

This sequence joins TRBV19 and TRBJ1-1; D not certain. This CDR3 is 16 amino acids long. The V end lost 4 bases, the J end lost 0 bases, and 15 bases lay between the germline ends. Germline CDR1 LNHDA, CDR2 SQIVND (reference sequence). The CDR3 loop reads CASSTDITLMNTEAFF. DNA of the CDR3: TGTGCCAGTAGTACCGACATTACCTTAATGAACACTGAAGCTTTCTTT.

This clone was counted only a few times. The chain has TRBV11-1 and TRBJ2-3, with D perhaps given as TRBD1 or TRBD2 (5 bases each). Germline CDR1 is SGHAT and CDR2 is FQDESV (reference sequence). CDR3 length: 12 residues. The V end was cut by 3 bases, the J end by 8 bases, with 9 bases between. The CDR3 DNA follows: TGTGCCAGCAGCTTCCCTGGGGGTACGCAGTATTTT. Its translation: CASSFPGGTQYF.

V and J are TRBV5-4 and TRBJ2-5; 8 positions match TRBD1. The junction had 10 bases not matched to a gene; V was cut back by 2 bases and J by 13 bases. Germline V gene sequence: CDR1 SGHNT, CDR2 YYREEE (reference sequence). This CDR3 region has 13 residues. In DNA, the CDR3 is TGTGCCAGCAGCTTTGGACAGGGACGAAGTGCGTACTTC. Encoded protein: CASSFGQGRSAYF.

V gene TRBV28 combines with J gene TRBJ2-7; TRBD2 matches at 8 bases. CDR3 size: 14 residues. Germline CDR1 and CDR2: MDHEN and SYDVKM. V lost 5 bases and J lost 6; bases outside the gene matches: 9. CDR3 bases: TGTGCCAGCAGTCCGACGGGAGGGCCAATCGAGCAGTACTTC. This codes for CASSPTGGPIEQYF.

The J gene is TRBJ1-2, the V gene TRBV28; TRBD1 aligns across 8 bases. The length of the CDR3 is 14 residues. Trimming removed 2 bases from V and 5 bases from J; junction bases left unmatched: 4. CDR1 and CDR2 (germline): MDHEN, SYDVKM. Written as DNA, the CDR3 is TGTGCCAGCAGTTTACAGGGGGCGTGGTATGGCTACACCTTC. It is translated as CASSLQGAWYGYTF.